This T cell receptor (beta chain) was sequenced in a study of tumor-infiltrating lymphocytes in localized non-small cell lung cancer. In the case of this clone: Its antigen is undetermined. Germline is not matched at one junction end, which may reflect a read error.

CDR3 size: 13 residues. Germline V lookup: CDR1 GTSNPN, CDR2 SVGIG (reference sequence). Study results and limitations: Not all patients were TCR sequenced, owing to tissue quantity. Recurrence-free survival showed no association with tumor T-cell fraction. No T-cell fraction difference was seen between IM1 and IM2 tumors.

Sequencing was performed with immunoSEQ multiplex PCR; in TCRdb, only in-frame clones are kept and a portion is missing. Of around 21,000 clones listed, roughly 80% are singletons. The clonotype comes from a human donor with non-small cell lung cancer. Material for sequencing was lung tumor tissue. The chain is built from TRBV30 and TRBJ1-1; D is unresolved. Here the CDR3 reads CVWLDHMNTEAFF. The CDR3 DNA reads as TGTGTCTGGTTGGACCACATGAACACTGAAGCTTTCTTT.